This T cell receptor beta chain emerged from a study of cytomegalovirus exposure and HLA in healthy donors. Regarding the study as a whole: The dataset shows that most TCR sequences were rare, while some public TCRs occurred in many donors. In vitro assays verified that three CMV-associated chains recognized CMV antigens specifically.

Primers: 60 Vbeta forward and 13 Jbeta reverse. TCRdb keeps only in-frame clones here, not all; method: immunoSEQ multiplex PCR. The table has approximately 93,000 clones, 82% seen once; the top ten hold 3.5% to 4%. Trimming cost V 0 bases and J 5 bases; bases outside gene matches: 10. From germline, CDR1 is SGHNT and CDR2 YYREEE (reference sequence). This CDR3 comprises 16 residues. About this clone itself: Its antigen is unknown.

The TCR originated in a man aged 45-60 years in good health and CMV-seronegative. The rearrangement joins TRBV5-4 to TRBJ2-5, with 7 nucleotides matching TRBD2. The sample consisted of PBMCs. CDR3 protein: CASSLAGRESGETQYF. As DNA, the CDR3 is TGTGCCAGCAGCTTGGCGGGGCGGGAGTCTGGGGAGACCCAGTACTTC.